This entry describes one TCR beta chain. Its target is not known. This sample is drawn from a study of cytomegalovirus exposure and HLA in healthy donors. Study results and caveats: In a later analysis, approximately 15,000 TCR beta sequences were associated with HLA alleles at 0.05 false discovery rate. It emerged from a later analysis that several of the most significant clusters appeared to be linked to common viral pathogens. The investigators catalogued 150 to 200 TCR beta chains as cytomegalovirus-associated.

The germline CDR1 and CDR2 sequences are MNHEY and SVGAGI. The V gene end was trimmed by 2 bases and the J gene end by 2 bases; junction bases not matched to a gene: 3. The CDR3 has 14 residues. It was with 60 Vbeta and 13 Jbeta primers that the PCR ran. TCRdb keeps only in-frame clones here, not all; method: immunoSEQ multiplex PCR. Of more than 55,000 clones listed, approximately 83% were seen once; the top ten hold about 1.6%. V gene TRBV6-5 combines with J gene TRBJ2-7; TRBD1 matches 7 bases. This sequence was found in a human donor in good health. Input material: PBMCs. CDR3 sequence: CASSYGQATYEQYF. The CDR3 DNA reads as TGTGCCAGCAGTTACGGACAGGCCACCTACGAGCAGTACTTC.